The T cell receptor beta chain described here comes from a study of Graves' ophthalmopathy and Graves' hyperthyroidism (dated by TCRdb to between 2018 and 2020). Regarding the complete study: Peripheral blood was collected before any treatment was given, at the time of initial diagnosis. The independent validation cohort included roughly 19 hyperthyroidism patients plus 17 patients who later progressed from hyperthyroidism to ophthalmopathy. T-cell repertoires of thyroid tissue and blood were compared in several hyperthyroidism patients. The 100 discovery patients were randomly divided into training and test sets at a 7:3 ratio. Once sampling was done, hyperthyroidism patients were given methimazole at a starting dose of 30 mg daily, while ophthalmopathy patients were given high-dose intravenous methylprednisolone. To tell Graves' ophthalmopathy apart from Graves' hyperthyroidism, and to predict which patients would progress to ophthalmopathy, the study relied on TCR beta repertoire signatures. To explore V-J signatures that separate ophthalmopathy from hyperthyroidism, a discovery set of approximately 100 patients was enrolled, consisting of roughly 45 with ophthalmopathy and roughly 59 with stable hyperthyroidism. In total, under 150 blood samples were TCR-sequenced: roughly 45 ophthalmopathy, under 80 hyperthyroidism and approximately 17 hyperthyroidism-to-ophthalmopathy patients. On the study overall, not on this receptor specifically: In validation, the model predicted ophthalmopathy progression with about 64% sensitivity and about 77% specificity; about a dozen predicted patients were CT-confirmed with GO in a median of approximately 6.2 months. Sample size was not predetermined statistically, and investigators were not blinded to group allocation. In cross-validation, the 13-signature model distinguished ophthalmopathy from stable hyperthyroidism with around 90% sensitivity and 81.08% specificity, while in the test set the corresponding values were about 80% and 75%. Most expanded thyroid clonotypes with frequency above 0.001 were also detected in blood, suggesting blood repertoires may reflect the thyroid immune response.

Hyperthyroidism was considered stable if no progression to ophthalmopathy occurred within 18 months of follow-up. Patients with hyperthyroidism were aged 18 to 65 years, had been newly diagnosed, and had a disease duration of less than 2 months. Patients with other autoimmune diseases, uncontrolled infections, pregnancy or lactation were excluded. Clinical symptoms, serum thyroxine, TRAb, thyroid ultrasound and orbital computed tomography were used for diagnosis. PBMCs were isolated from 10 ml of fresh peripheral blood by Ficoll-Paque density gradient centrifugation. Trizol reagent was used to extract the total RNA, and its quality was then checked on an Agilent 2100 Bioanalyzer. TCR beta CDR3 regions were amplified from RNA transcripts for repertoire sequencing. The first round was an RT-PCR using HTBI primers with the Qiagen OneStep RT-PCR kit, and this first round was followed by a second-round multiplex PCR, then size selection and purification. The libraries underwent paired-end sequencing with 100 bp reads on an Illumina HiSeq2000. The published analysis was carried out like this. SOAPnuke was used to process the reads, removing any read that contained adapters or uncalled bases, had a mean Phred below 15, or lacked an exact match to the constant primer or identifier. High-quality paired reads were merged with COPE v1.2.5. Each unique nucleotide sequence was defined as a clonotype, and clonotypes were aligned to IMGT TRB V, D and J references with MiTCR v1.1. The analysis was limited to V-J combinations with a frequency above 0.0001, which together covered over 98% of repertoires. A TCR clonal expansion and chaos score per V-J combination was defined as the ratio of F50 clonal expansion to chaos observed in the TCRdist matrix. Features were reduced by Welch's t-statistics and random forest to 10 to 15 V-J combinations, which fed a naive Bayes classifier. Thyroid-blood repertoire similarity was quantified with the Morisita-Horn index. TCRdb passed the public sequencing reads through fastp at Q25 and MiXCR, retaining productive beta sequences. Each record represents a unique CDR3 protein, reported with the most common genes and DNA among its rows. Here the V and J calls rest on TCRdb's processing, not on the authors' analysis. The sample table records 300,000 to 500,000 distinct CDR3 sequences; over 15% of these occur just once. The ten biggest clones cover roughly 7% of the sample.

Taken from the germline V gene, the CDR1 and CDR2 loops are MNHEY and SVGEGT. The cysteine opens and the phenylalanine closes a CDR3 of 16 amino acids. Of the read, only the CDR3 DNA is kept; its 48 bases are in frame from base 1. V has 6 bases trimmed and J has 2 bases trimmed; junction bases matching no gene number 9. This clonotype was picked up many times. Its antigen is still unknown. Base-call qualities are not available, and no considerably larger clone is one nucleotide away. Sequencing used peripheral blood. This chain is built from TRBV6-2 or TRBV6-3 and TRBJ2-5; 10 nucleotides in the junction match TRBD1. The clonotype was recovered from a woman aged 18-29 years with stable Graves' hyperthyroidism. Donor details come from another sample of the same person, matched by shared clones. In nucleotide form, the sequence is TGTGCCAGCAGCCGAATCGGGACAGGGGTTCAAGAGACCCAGTACTTC. Its amino acids are CASSRIGTGVQETQYF.